The 11 T cell receptor beta chains listed next were all sequenced from one sample in a study of T-cell memory formation after mild COVID-19. TCRdb reanalysed the 5' RACE reads using MiXCR and keeps one entry per CDR3 protein. The top ten clones hold around a fifth of a sample with more than 350,000 distinct CDR3 sequences, approximately 15% of them seen once. Specimen: PBMCs or a T cell subset sorted from them (not recorded which). The receptors derive from a man aged 18 to 30 who had mild COVID-19 (a few samples of this study predate the infection). Cell type and time point are not known.

This sequence joins TRBV4-1 and TRBJ2-2; the D gene is possibly TRBD1 (5 bases). Between the trimmed V and J ends, which lost 4 bases and 6 bases, there was a span of 21 bases. The CDR3 contains 17 residues. Germline V gene data show CDR1 as MGHRA and CDR2 as YSYEKL. The CDR3 coding sequence is TGCGCCAGCAGCCGAAAGGGGTCGGCGTCTGCCGCCGGGGAGCTGTTTTTT. This encodes CASSRKGSASAAGELFF.

The table lists this clonotype with a few counts. This rearrangement joins TRBV4-2 to TRBJ2-5, with TRBD1 identical over 11 bases. The V and J ends lost 1 base and 2 bases, in that order; junction bases with no gene match: 6. Germline V gives CDR1 LGHNA, CDR2 YNFKEQ. The CDR3 consists of 17 residues. For the CDR3, the DNA is TGTGCCAGCAGCCAAGGCATAGGGACAGGGGGTCAAGAGACCCAGTACTTC. Its translation is CASSQGIGTGGQETQYF.

This clonotype was seen a few times. The chain joins TRBV3-1 to TRBJ2-5; 8 nucleotides agree with TRBD2. Germline CDR1 reads LGHDT; CDR2 reads YNNKEL (reference sequence). With 1 base clipped from V and 1 base from J, the junction kept 2 bases outside the gene matches. CDR3 size: 15 residues. CDR3 coding DNA: TGTGCCAGCAGCCAAGGCGGGGGGATCCAAGAGACCCAGTACTTC. Translation gives CASSQGGGIQETQYF.

V usage is TRBV20-1 and J usage is TRBJ2-6, with a weak D call TRBD1 (6 bases). V was clipped by 3 bases and J by 2 bases, with 14 bases between them. Germline CDR1 reads DFQATT; CDR2 reads SNEGSKA (reference sequence). This CDR3 has 16 residues. CDR3 in amino acids: CSARAGVNAGANVLTF. In nucleotides, the CDR3 is TGCAGTGCTAGGGCAGGGGTAAATGCTGGGGCCAACGTCCTGACTTTC.

CDR3 region: CATLPRGGYEQYF. The CDR3 DNA follows: TGTGCCACCCTGCCGCGGGGGGGCTACGAGCAGTACTTC. The chain uses TRBV12-3 or TRBV12-4 and TRBJ2-7; TRBD2 agrees at 9 bases. V shed 10 bases, J shed 3 bases, and the junction held 7 bases outside the gene matches. The CDR3 has 13 amino acids.

This clonotype was seen repeatedly, ten times or more. The rearrangement links TRBV5-1 to TRBJ2-1; possibly TRBD1 for D (5 bases). The V gene's germline CDR1 is SGHRS and CDR2 YFSETQ. The CDR3 runs 15 residues. With 1 base removed from V and 6 bases from J, the gap between germline ends came to 14 bases. This CDR3 reads CASSLQGTGFNEQFF. The CDR3 DNA reads as TGCGCCAGCAGCTTGCAGGGAACGGGCTTCAATGAGCAGTTCTTC.

The rearrangement uses TRBV28 and TRBJ1-5; D uncertain. Germline loops: CDR1 MDHEN, CDR2 SYDVKM. Trimming cost V 5 bases and J 3 bases, with 2 bases left between them. CDR3 length: 11 residues. CDR3 in DNA: TGTGCCAGCAGTAACAATCAGCCCCAGCATTTT. Protein sequence: CASSNNQPQHF.

J is TRBJ1-5 and V is TRBV20-1; no definite D call. CDR1 DFQATT and CDR2 SNEGSKA come from the germline V gene (reference sequence). The CDR3 is made up of 17 amino acids. V was cut by 3 bases and J by 1 base, with 19 bases left in between. The CDR3 region is CSASKGPGLRSNQPQHF. CDR3 DNA: TGCAGTGCTAGTAAAGGGCCCGGTTTGAGGAGCAATCAGCCCCAGCATTTT.

The chain has TRBV4-3 and TRBJ1-5; 9 bases agree with TRBD1. Germline trimming cut 0 bases from V and 5 bases from J; bases unmatched to any gene: 2. The germline CDR1 and CDR2 sequences are LGHNA and YSLEER. This CDR3 spans 15 amino acids. This CDR3 reads CASSQDWTGDQPQHF. CDR3 DNA sequence: TGCGCCAGCAGCCAAGATTGGACAGGGGATCAGCCCCAGCATTTT.

The chain employs TRBV28 and TRBJ2-7, with D perhaps matching TRBD2 (8 bases). CDR1 MDHEN and CDR2 SYDVKM come from the germline V gene. The CDR3 runs to 14 residues. CDR3 protein: CASRDRTSSYEQYV. In nucleotides, the CDR3 is TGTGCCAGCAGGGACAGGACTAGCTCCTACGAACAGTACGTC.

This clonotype was observed many times. The chain is built from TRBV5-1 and TRBJ2-2; weak D call: TRBD2 (6 bases). Trimming took 4 bases from V and 7 from J, leaving 17 bases between them. CDR1 SGHRS and CDR2 YFSETQ come from the germline V gene. The CDR3 has 15 residues. The CDR3 reads CASSLYGGSIGELFF. In nucleotides, the CDR3 is TGCGCCAGCAGCCTTTACGGGGGATCGATCGGGGAGCTGTTTTTT.